This T cell receptor beta chain stems from a study of OX40 agonist ivuxolimab in advanced cancers. Looking at the study overall: At doses from 0.01 to 10 mg/kg, patients were given intravenous ivuxolimab every 2 weeks. Participants averaged approximately 65 years of age (range about 23 to 90) and were roughly 80% male. Eligibility admitted prior anti-PD-1, anti-PD-L1 or anti-CTLA-4 therapy; approximately 40% had some.

The repertoire was sequenced with immunoSEQ multiplex PCR; TCRdb's copy has only in-frame clones and lacks some. Of roughly 60,000 clones listed, roughly 90% are singletons. Findings and limits, study-wide: Mean expanded clone counts were higher in CD8+ than CD4+ T cells.

About this clone: The antigen remains undetermined.

The CDR3 consists of 15 residues. Germline V gene sequence: CDR1 SGHDN, CDR2 FVKESK. Unmatched junction bases numbered 10, after V lost 4 bases and J lost 5 bases. Sequences were derived from CD4+ or CD8+ T cells sorted from blood, sampled in a trial of the OX40 agonist ivuxolimab. This clonotype was sampled from an adult with an advanced solid tumor such as melanoma, head and neck, liver or kidney cancer. V and J are TRBV14 and TRBJ1-1; 7 bases line up with TRBD1. CDR3 DNA: TGTGCCAGCAGCCTATATCACAGGGGATGGACTGAAGCTTTCTTT. Translation gives CASSLYHRGWTEAFF.